This T cell receptor (beta chain) was recorded in a study of blood T cell repertoires in COVID-19. Study information: Nucleic acid was either cDNA or gDNA, and it came from T cells, B-cell-depleted T cells, or PBMCs.

As processed by the authors: Amplification of reference gene primers was used by the study to estimate nucleated cell counts. Here immunoSEQ multiplex PCR was the method, and the copy in TCRdb shows in-frame clones only, minus some. V and J calls and clone size are those listed in that table; D and trimming were worked out from the DNA. Among a few hundred thousand clones listed, more than 80% were seen once. Germline-derived CDR1 and CDR2 are SGHTA and FQGNSA. V was clipped by 3 bases and J by 3 bases, with 5 bases between them. CDR3 length: 12 amino acids. This receptor was identified in a man aged 40-49 years with acute or convalescent COVID-19. Sequencing input: peripheral blood. The chain uses TRBV7-2 and TRBJ1-2; D remains ambiguous. The CDR3 loop reads CASSLVDYGYTF. CDR3 in DNA: TGTGCCAGCAGCTTGGTAGACTATGGCTACACCTTC. Variable domain in full (rest from reference TRBV7-2 and TRBJ1-2): GAGVSQSPSNKVTEKGKDVELRCDPISGHTALYWYRQSLGQGLEFLIYFQGNSAPDKSGLPSDRFSAERTGGSVSTLTIQRTQQEDSAVYLCASSLVDYGYTFGSGTRLTVV.